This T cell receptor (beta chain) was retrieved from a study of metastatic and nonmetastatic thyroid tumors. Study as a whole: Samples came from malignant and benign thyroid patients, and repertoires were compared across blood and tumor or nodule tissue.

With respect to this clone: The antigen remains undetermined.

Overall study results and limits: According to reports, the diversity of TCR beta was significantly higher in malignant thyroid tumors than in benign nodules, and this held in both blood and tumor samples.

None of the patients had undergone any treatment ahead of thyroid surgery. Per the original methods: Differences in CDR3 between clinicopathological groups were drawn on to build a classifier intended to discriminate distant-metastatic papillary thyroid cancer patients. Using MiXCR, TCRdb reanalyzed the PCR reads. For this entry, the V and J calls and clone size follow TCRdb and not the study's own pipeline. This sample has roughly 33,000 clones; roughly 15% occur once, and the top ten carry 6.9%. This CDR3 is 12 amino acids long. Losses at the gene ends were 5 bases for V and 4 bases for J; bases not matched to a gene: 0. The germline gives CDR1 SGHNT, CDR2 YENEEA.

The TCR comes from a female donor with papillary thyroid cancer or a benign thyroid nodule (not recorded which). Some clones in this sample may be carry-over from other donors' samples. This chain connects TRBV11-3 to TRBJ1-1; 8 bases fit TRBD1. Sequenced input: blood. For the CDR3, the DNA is TGTGCCAGCAGCACAGGGGGCACTGAAGCTTTCTTT. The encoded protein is CASSTGGTEAFF.